Reported below is one T cell receptor beta chain. Its antigen is as yet unknown. This sample was included in a study of identical twins. Study findings and constraints: Insertions ran lower in abundant cord blood beta clonotypes, though not in memory repertoires. Monozygotic twins shared more out-of-frame TCR alpha than recombination models predicted. The same donors were not followed; conclusions instead depended on cross-sectional statistical analysis. There was an excess of low generation probability in the out-of-frame alpha sequences that twins shared.

Via MiXCR, TCRdb re-called the 5' RACE reads, giving one row per CDR3 protein. The sample contains some 1,600,000 distinct CDR3 sequences, roughly 35% of which appear only once. This sequence was found in a newborn girl in good health. The sample was cord blood.

CDR3: CASSQAQGGNSPLHF. As DNA, the CDR3 is TGTGCCAGCAGCCAAGCACAGGGAGGTAATTCACCCCTCCACTTT. This rearrangement joins TRBV4-2 to TRBJ1-6, with D maybe TRBD1 (6 bases). Looked up from germline, CDR1 is LGHNA and CDR2 is YNFKEQ. The germline V and J ends were trimmed by 1 base and 6 bases, with 10 bases remaining between them. The CDR3 has 15 residues.